The 4 T cell receptor beta chains below all came from one sample that was sequenced in a study of cytomegalovirus exposure and HLA in healthy donors (dated by TCRdb to between 2016 and 2019). The method behind the library was the immunoSEQ multiplex PCR assay. A mixture of 60 forward primers for TCR Vbeta segments and 13 reverse primers for TCR Jbeta segments was used in the multiplex PCR. TCRdb carries this immuneACCESS record with in-frame sequences only. Its versions omit some clonotypes, under half of them owing to an unresolved V gene in the studies checked, with the rest unexplained. In all, the sample holds roughly 110,000 clones, and around three quarters of those were seen once. Of the sample, around 6.4% is held by the ten largest clones. What was sequenced was PBMCs. Receptor source: a woman aged 50 to 65 in good health and CMV-seropositive.

The chain uses TRBV5-1 and TRBJ1-4; the D gene is possibly TRBD1 (5 bases). V was clipped by 1 base and J by 5 bases, with 15 bases between them. The CDR3 is 16 amino acids. Germline-derived CDR1 and CDR2 are SGHRS and YFSETQ. DNA for the CDR3: TGCGCCAGCAGCTTGTTGCAGGGAGGTAGGAATGAAAAACTGTTTTTT. As protein: CASSLLQGGRNEKLFF.

Here the CDR3 DNA reads TGCGCCAGCAGCTTGGGACCTAGCCAAGAGACCCAGTACTTC. Amino acids: CASSLGPSQETQYF. The chain has TRBV5-1 and TRBJ2-5; no reliable D call. The germline V gene encodes CDR1 SGHRS and CDR2 YFSETQ. V lost 0 bases and J lost 1, with 7 bases in between. This CDR3 is 14 amino acids long.

This clone was seen once. The rearrangement joins TRBV4-1 to TRBJ1-5, with D hard to call. This CDR3 region has 14 residues. The germline CDR1 and CDR2 sequences are MGHRA and YSYEKL. The ends were cut back, 1 base at V and 5 bases at J, with 9 bases in the middle. CDR3 residues: CASSQASPYQPQHF. The CDR3 DNA reads as TGCGCCAGCAGCCAAGCGTCTCCCTATCAGCCCCAGCATTTT.

The gene calls are TRBV6-1 and TRBJ2-3; 7 bases fit TRBD1. This CDR3 has 19 residues. With 4 bases clipped from V and 2 bases from J, the junction kept 18 bases outside the gene matches. CDR1 is MNHNS and CDR2 is SASEGT in the germline V gene. The CDR3 DNA follows: TGTGCCAGCAGTGCCCTCGTAAAGGGGGCGTACCCCTCCACAGATACGCAGTATTTT. Protein product: CASSALVKGAYPSTDTQYF.